Given below is one T cell receptor (beta chain) in context. This sample was included in a study of blood T cell repertoires in COVID-19. The overall study: Acute-phase and convalescent COVID-19 samples originated in the United States, Italy and Spain.

Original processing notes: Reference gene primer amplification gave estimated nucleated cell counts. Profiling relied on immunoSEQ multiplex PCR, and the TCRdb table lists in-frame clones only, not all of them. That table gives V, J and clone size, and the DNA gave D and trimming. The table lists fewer than 65,000 clones, over 75% of them singletons, with 5.5% to 8.5% in the top ten. The CDR3 covers 14 residues. The germline gives CDR1 SNHLY, CDR2 FYNNEI. The germline V and J ends were trimmed by 7 bases and 4 bases, with 14 bases remaining between them. Material for sequencing was peripheral blood. The chain employs TRBV2 and TRBJ2-4; the D is unclear. The receptor was isolated from a man aged 55 to 70 with acute or convalescent COVID-19. The CDR3 bases are TGTGCCAGCACTCAACCCCTACGGAAAAACATTCAGTACTTC. This codes for CASTQPLRKNIQYF.